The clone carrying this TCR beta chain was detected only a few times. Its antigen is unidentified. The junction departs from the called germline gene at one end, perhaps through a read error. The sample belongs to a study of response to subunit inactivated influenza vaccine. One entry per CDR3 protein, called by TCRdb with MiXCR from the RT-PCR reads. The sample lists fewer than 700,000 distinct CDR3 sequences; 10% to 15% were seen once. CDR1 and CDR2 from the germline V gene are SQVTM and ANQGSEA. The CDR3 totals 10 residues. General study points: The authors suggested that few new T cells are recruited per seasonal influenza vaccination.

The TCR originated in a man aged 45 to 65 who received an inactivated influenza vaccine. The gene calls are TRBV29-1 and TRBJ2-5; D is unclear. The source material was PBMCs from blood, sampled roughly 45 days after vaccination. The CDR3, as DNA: TGCAGCGTTGATCAAGGGACCCAGTACTTC. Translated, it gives CSVDQGTQYF.